This T cell receptor (beta chain) was observed in a study of brain T cells in children with intractable seizures. Study outcomes and limitations: HCMV serostatus was not known, and viral specificity came from CDR3 similarity only.

The table came from immunoSEQ multiplex PCR; TCRdb's copy has only in-frame clones and leaves some out. The repertoire holds hundreds of thousands of clones, with over 90% as singletons. The ends lost 7 bases at V and 6 bases at J; junction bases unmatched: 25. Germline-derived CDR1 and CDR2 are LNHDA and SQIVND (reference sequence). The CDR3 totals 20 residues. Stated time point: blood from clinic visit 5 months post-surgery; TSC patient then seizure free. The table lists this clone with a count of one. Its antigen is currently unknown. The rearrangement links TRBV19 to TRBJ2-1, with 9 bases matching TRBD2. This sequence originates from a boy in the first two years of life with tuberous sclerosis and intractable seizures. Source: peripheral blood, taken more than 4 months after surgery. This CDR3 is CASNNPVGSGSASIRNEQFF. CDR3 in DNA: TGTGCCAGTAATAACCCGGTCGGTAGCGGGAGCGCCTCAATCCGCAATGAGCAGTTCTTC.